These T cell receptor beta chains were read from a single sample in a study of T cell clonotyping in hematopoietic cell transplantation. Some clones are missing from TCRdb's copy, which holds only in-frame ones; the method was immunoSEQ multiplex PCR. The sample holds 25,000 to 35,000 clones, 85% to 95% seen once. This specimen was peripheral blood mononuclear cells, taken before stem cell transplant. The receptors derive from a middle-aged man with acute myeloid leukemia. Some clones in this sample may be carry-over from other donors' samples. CDR3s include the opening cysteine and the closing phenylalanine or tryptophan. Each record gives: V gene, J gene, D gene, clone size, CDR3 DNA, CDR3 protein. A D gene is named only where the DNA matches it firmly. Part of the rows lack a size; the others show once, few, many or a class for expanded clones.

>TRBV19|TRBJ2-2|TRBD2|once
TGTGCCAGTAGTCCCCTAGCGGGGGTTGACACCGGGGAGCTGTTTTTT
CASSPLAGVDTGELFF
>TRBV7-3|TRBJ2-1|NA|NA
TGTGCCAGCAGCTTGCGAGCTGGGGTGGAGCAGTTCTTC
CASSLRAGVEQFF
>TRBV19|TRBJ1-5|NA|NA
TGTGCCAGTACGGGGAGCAATCAGCCCCAGCATTTT
CASTGSNQPQHF
>TRBV4-3|TRBJ2-5|TRBD2|once
TGCGCCAGCAGCCAAGGGCACTTAACTAGCGGGGGGGCGGAGACCCAGTACTTC
CASSQGHLTSGGAETQYF
>TRBV7-6|TRBJ1-4|NA|NA
TGTGCCAGCTCATGGAATAAGGGGGAAAAACTGTTTTTT
CASSWNKGEKLFF
>TRBV18|TRBJ1-2|TRBD1|NA
TGTGCCAGCTCACCCCTCGGGACAGGGGTTGATGGCTACACCTTC
CASSPLGTGVDGYTF
>TRBV7-8|TRBJ2-7|TRBD1|NA
TGTGCCAGCAGCTCCCGGACAGGCAAATCCTACGAGCAGTACTTC
CASSSRTGKSYEQYF
>TRBV28|TRBJ2-7|TRBD2|NA
TGTGCCAGCAGTTTCTTAGCTAGCGGGAGGCTCTACGAGCAGTACTTC
CASSFLASGRLYEQYF
>TRBV6-1|TRBJ1-1|TRBD1|NA
TGTGCCAGCAGTGAAGGGACAGGCGTCGTCACTGAAGCTTTCTTT
CASSEGTGVVTEAFF
>TRBV14|TRBJ1-6|NA|NA
TGTGCCAGCGCGGGCAGGACAGATAATTCACCCCTCCACTTT
CASAGRTDNSPLHF
>TRBV5-6|TRBJ1-4|TRBD1|NA
TGTGCCAGCAGCCTCCGAGGGGGGACAGGGTATGAAAAACTGTTTTTT
CASSLRGGTGYEKLFF
>TRBV27|TRBJ1-1|NA|NA
TGTGCCGCTTGGGAAGGAGGGTTGGGTGAAGCTTTCTTT
CAAWEGGLGEAFF
>TRBV29-1|TRBJ2-5|TRBD2|NA
TGCAGCGCCTCGACTAGCGGGGAAGAGACCCAGTACTTC
CSASTSGEETQYF
>TRBV6-5|TRBJ2-6|NA|NA
TGTGCCAGCAGATCGAGCTCTGGGGCCAACGTCCTGACTTTC
CASRSSSGANVLTF
>TRBV7-2|TRBJ1-1|NA|NA
TGTGCCAGCAGCCCTCGATACACACTTGAAGCTTTCTTT
CASSPRYTLEAFF